A single sample gave rise to the 15 T cell receptor beta chains below, sequenced in a study of blood T cell repertoires in COVID-19. TCRdb's copy holds only in-frame clones and misses some; the assay was immunoSEQ multiplex PCR. The profile shows roughly 250,000 clones, roughly three quarters of them singletons. Sequencing was performed on peripheral blood. Receptors originate from a middle-aged woman with active or convalescent COVID-19.

CDR3 sequence reads: CASSIDLRANYGYTF. CDR3 sequence (DNA): TGTGCCAGTAGTATAGACCTCCGGGCTAACTATGGCTACACCTTC. The chain joins TRBV19 to TRBJ1-2, with D uncertain. The germline CDR1 and CDR2 sequences are LNHDA and SQIVND (reference sequence). The CDR3 extends over 15 amino acids. V shed 0 bases and J shed 0 bases, with 8 bases lying between them.

This clone was found once. V and J are TRBV5-1 and TRBJ1-4; D is unresolved. V was clipped by 5 bases and J by 5 bases, with 19 bases between them. This CDR3 region has 16 residues. Per germline, CDR1 SGHRS and CDR2 YFSETQ. In nucleotides, the CDR3 is TGCGCCAGCAGAGGCCCGCGAGGTCTCCCCAATGAAAAACTGTTTTTT. It is translated as CASRGPRGLPNEKLFF.

The chain joins TRBV9 to TRBJ2-2, with TRBD2 as a possible D gene (5 bases). This CDR3 is 14 amino acids long. Looked up from germline, CDR1 is SGDLS and CDR2 is YYNGEE. Deletions cut 3 bases from V and 0 bases from J, with 6 bases between. The CDR3 coding sequence is TGTGCCAGCAGCGCCGGGGCGAACACCGGGGAGCTGTTTTTT. Protein: CASSAGANTGELFF.

This rearrangement joins TRBV2 to TRBJ2-3; 9 bases fit TRBD2. The germline V gene has CDR1 SNHLY and CDR2 FYNNEI. V was pared by 11 bases and J by 5 bases, with 14 bases of the junction left unmatched. This CDR3 contains 15 residues. CDR3 nucleotide sequence: TGTGCCGGGGGGGCGGGGGGGGCCTTTGGAGATACGCAGTATTTT. It codes for CAGGAGGAFGDTQYF.

J is TRBJ2-2 and V is TRBV5-1; 13 bases agree with TRBD2. The CDR3 is 15 residues long. The germline CDR1 and CDR2 sequences are SGHRS and YFSETQ. Trimming at V came to 4 bases and at J to 5 bases, leaving 2 bases not matched to a gene. The CDR3 coding sequence is TGCGCCAGCAGCAAGGGACTAGCGGGAACCGGGGAGCTGTTTTTT. This translates into CASSKGLAGTGELFF.

The rearrangement joins TRBV6-4 to TRBJ1-1; tentative D call: TRBD1 (5 bases). V shed 7 bases and J shed 11 bases, with 20 bases lying between them. Germline loops: CDR1 MRHNA, CDR2 SNTAGT. CDR3 length equals 13 residues. The CDR3 region is CASKETTASRAFF. The DNA for the CDR3 is TGTGCCAGCAAGGAAACGACAGCCTCCAGGGCTTTCTTT.

The chain has TRBV30 and TRBJ2-2; TRBD2 matches at 7 bases. The V and J ends lost 3 bases and 6 bases, in that order; junction bases with no gene match: 10. Looked up from germline, CDR1 is GTSNPN and CDR2 is SVGIG (reference sequence). The CDR3 consists of 15 residues. CDR3 nucleotide sequence: TGTGCCTGGAGCCTGGAGACTAGCATTGCCGGGGAGCTGTTTTTT. Encoded protein: CAWSLETSIAGELFF.

The chain uses TRBV2 and TRBJ1-1; D may be TRBD1 (5 bases). The CDR3 runs 13 residues. Trimming removed 7 bases at V and 5 bases at J, with 14 bases between. Per the germline V gene, CDR1 is SNHLY and CDR2 is FYNNEI. The DNA for the CDR3 is TGTGCCAGCAACTTAGGGGTAGAGACTGAAGCTTTCTTT. This encodes CASNLGVETEAFF. Combining the CDR3 with reference TRBV2 and TRBJ1-1 gives the whole variable domain EPEVTQTPSHQVTQMGQEVILRCVPISNHLYFYWYRQILGQKVEFLVSFYNNEISEKSEIFDDQFSVERPDGSNFTLKIRSTKLEDSAMYFCASNLGVETEAFFGQGTRLTVV.

This chain links TRBV30 with TRBJ1-6, with D hard to call. Trimming took off 5 bases at V and 3 bases at J, with 11 bases between the two ends. Per germline, CDR1 GTSNPN and CDR2 SVGIG (reference sequence). The CDR3 sequence is 14 residues long. The CDR3 reads CAWATPYYNSPLHF. CDR3 in DNA: TGTGCCTGGGCCACACCTTACTATAATTCACCCCTCCACTTT.

The chain employs TRBV4-1 and TRBJ1-2, with a possible D match to TRBD1 (5 bases). CDR3 length equals 17 residues. Looked up from germline, CDR1 is MGHRA and CDR2 is YSYEKL. V was clipped by 0 bases and J by 0 bases, with 14 bases between them. CDR3 sequence (DNA): TGCGCCAGCAGCCAAGATCCCCGGGGAGGGGCTAACTATGGCTACACCTTC. Translation gives CASSQDPRGGANYGYTF.

V gene TRBV27 combines with J gene TRBJ2-5; 13 nucleotides agree with TRBD2. Per the germline V gene, CDR1 is MNHEY and CDR2 is SMNVEV (reference sequence). The ends lost 4 bases at V and 5 bases at J; junction bases unmatched: 10. The CDR3 contains 17 residues. CDR3 region: CASSSLTSGGAWETQYF. The CDR3 coding sequence is TGTGCCAGCAGTTCTCTCACTAGCGGGGGGGCCTGGGAGACCCAGTACTTC.

This sequence joins TRBV5-4 and TRBJ1-2; 8 bases match TRBD1. The J segment lost 0 bases and the V segment lost 4 bases, leaving 5 bases of the junction unmatched. Germline lookup yields CDR1 SGHNT and CDR2 YYREEE (reference sequence). CDR3 length: 15 amino acids. The CDR3, as DNA: TGTGCCAGCAGCAACAAGGGACAGGCTAACTATGGCTACACCTTC. Translation: CASSNKGQANYGYTF.

V is TRBV5-6 and J is TRBJ2-7, with 9 bases that match TRBD1. After removal of 5 bases from V and 7 bases from J, the junction contained 13 bases not matched to a gene. The germline CDR1 and CDR2 sequences are SGHDT and YYEEEE. The CDR3 is 15 amino acids. The CDR3 loop is CASSPPGTGLTEQYF. The DNA of the CDR3 is TGTGCCAGCAGTCCTCCCGGGACAGGGCTCACGGAGCAGTACTTC.

As for this clone: The sample contains more than one DNA sequence encoding this CDR3. This rearrangement joins TRBV12-3 or TRBV12-4 to TRBJ1-1, with D uncertain. V was pared by 3 bases and J by 4 bases, with 6 bases between. This CDR3 is built from 12 residues. CDR3 protein: CASSLSGTEAFF. The CDR3, as DNA: TGTGCCAGCAGTTTGAGCGGCACTGAAGCTTTCTTT.

This clone came up once. The rearrangement joins TRBV12-5 to TRBJ2-1; 10 positions agree with TRBD1. J was trimmed by 7 bases and V by 6 bases; bases with no gene match: 9. The CDR3 covers 15 residues. Germline values: CDR1 LGHNT, CDR2 FRNRAP. CDR3 residues: CASGDRQGAENEQFF. The CDR3 region has the DNA TGTGCTAGTGGGGACCGACAGGGGGCGGAAAATGAGCAGTTCTTC.